This T cell receptor (beta chain) was identified during a study of blood T cell repertoires in COVID-19. Study-level information: Some COVID-19 samples were acute and others convalescent; all came from the United States, Italy and Spain. The analysed material was cDNA or gDNA that came from T cells, B-cell-depleted T cells, or PBMCs.

Per the study methods: The authors estimated nucleated cell counts from reference gene primer amplification. Produced via immunoSEQ multiplex PCR; TCRdb's table is partial and in-frame only. The V and J calls and the clone size are those of that table, but D and trimming were determined from the DNA. Of 150,000 to 200,000 clones in the sample, approximately 83% were seen once. Germline CDR1 reads SGHRS; CDR2 reads YFSETQ. Trimming cost V 4 bases and J 9 bases; bases outside gene matches: 8. The CDR3 contains 14 residues. This clonotype was sampled from a human donor with active or convalescent COVID-19. The donor label of this sample is uncertain. The rearrangement uses TRBV5-1 and TRBJ2-3, with 10 bases aligning to TRBD2. The specimen sequenced was peripheral blood. The CDR3, as DNA: TGCGCCAGCAGCCTAGCGGGAGAAGGAGTCACGCAGTATTTT. Translation gives CASSLAGEGVTQYF.